A single sample gave rise to the 23 T cell receptor beta chains below, sequenced in a study of cytomegalovirus exposure and HLA in healthy donors. The primer mix had 60 Vbeta and 13 Jbeta primers. Produced via immunoSEQ multiplex PCR; TCRdb's table is partial and in-frame only. The sample consists of some 150,000 clones, roughly 83% of them appearing once. The sequenced sample was PBMCs. The receptors come from a man aged 25-40 years in good health and CMV-seropositive.

The rearrangement links TRBV29-1 to TRBJ2-7; 8 bases line up with TRBD1. Germline CDR1 is SQVTM and CDR2 is ANQGSEA. The length of the CDR3 is 13 residues. V gave up 7 bases and J gave up 2 bases; unmatched junction bases: 7. The CDR3 sequence: CSALGQGAYEQYF. The CDR3 bases are TGCAGCGCCCTCGGACAGGGAGCCTACGAGCAGTACTTC.

The chain employs TRBV15 and TRBJ1-4; D possibly corresponds to TRBD1 (6 bases). The germline CDR1 and CDR2 sequences are LNHNV and YYDKDF (reference sequence). This CDR3 is built from 16 residues. V shed 2 bases and J shed 5 bases, with 15 bases lying between them. The CDR3 sequence: CATSRPLKGGNEKLFF. The CDR3, as DNA: TGTGCCACCAGCAGACCCTTGAAAGGGGGAAATGAAAAACTGTTTTTT.

The chain couples TRBV19 to TRBJ1-1; D not resolved. The CDR3 has 13 residues. V was trimmed by 3 bases and J by 6 bases, leaving 11 bases between them. Germline V gene lookup returns CDR1 LNHDA and CDR2 SQIVND (reference sequence). The CDR3 region is CASSIPGTAEAFF. CDR3 DNA: TGTGCCAGTAGTATTCCGGGTACCGCTGAAGCTTTCTTT.

V and J are TRBV4-1 and TRBJ1-2, with D possibly being TRBD1 (5 bases). Germline values: CDR1 MGHRA, CDR2 YSYEKL. CDR3 length: 19 amino acids. V lost 0 bases and J 4 bases, leaving 24 bases between the germline ends. This CDR3 reads CASSQDPVGGARKGYGYTF. The CDR3 DNA reads as TGCGCCAGCAGCCAAGATCCCGTCGGAGGGGCCCGGAAGGGCTATGGCTACACCTTC.

The chain couples TRBV7-9 to TRBJ2-1, with 10 bases that match TRBD2. Looked up from germline, CDR1 is SEHNR and CDR2 is FQNEAQ (reference sequence). V gave up 5 bases and J gave up 5 bases; unmatched junction bases: 15. This CDR3 is built from 18 residues. The CDR3 DNA reads as TGTGCCAGCAGCCCCCGGCCGTACCCCGGGACTAGCGACAATGAGCAGTTCTTC. Translation: CASSPRPYPGTSDNEQFF.

This clone showed up just once. V usage is TRBV2 and J usage is TRBJ2-7, with a weak D call TRBD1 (7 bases). The V end was cut by 11 bases, the J end by 3 bases, with 14 bases between. Germline values: CDR1 SNHLY, CDR2 FYNNEI. This CDR3 comprises 12 residues. The DNA of the CDR3 is TGTGCCGGTCAGGGGGAGGTCTACGAGCAGTACTTC. Its translation: CAGQGEVYEQYF.

The CDR3 sequence: CASSPRDKNTEAFF. CDR3 sequence (DNA): TGTGCCAGCAGCCCACGGGACAAGAACACTGAAGCTTTCTTT. The chain links TRBV7-9 to TRBJ1-1, with D possibly TRBD1 on 6 matching bases. The germline CDR1 and CDR2 sequences are SEHNR and FQNEAQ (reference sequence). V was clipped by 5 bases and J by 1 base, with 11 bases between them. The CDR3 consists of 14 residues.

CDR3 bases: TGCGCCAGCAGCATCCACAACTCTGGGGCCAACGTCCTGACTTTC. This translates into CASSIHNSGANVLTF. The chain recombines TRBV5-1 with TRBJ2-6; D call uncertain. V was trimmed by 4 bases and J by 0 bases, leaving 8 bases between them. CDR1 and CDR2 from the germline V gene are SGHRS and YFSETQ. This CDR3 spans 15 amino acids.

This clone was detected only a few times. This chain joins TRBV29-1 and TRBJ2-3; 10 bases align to TRBD2. V shed 0 bases and J 11 bases; nucleotides not matched to a gene: 11. CDR1 and CDR2 (germline): SQVTM, ANQGSEA. The CDR3 consists of 15 residues. In nucleotides, the CDR3 is TGCAGCGTTGAAGATACTTGGTCTAGCGGGAGCGAGCAGTATTTT. Its translation: CSVEDTWSSGSEQYF.

This clone was seen only a few times. The CDR3 here is CASSGGTGFSGANVLTF. The CDR3 DNA reads as TGCGCCAGCAGCGGCGGCACAGGATTCTCTGGGGCCAACGTCCTGACTTTC. The chain uses TRBV4-1 and TRBJ2-6; TRBD1 might be the D (5 bases). Germline values: CDR1 MGHRA, CDR2 YSYEKL. V lost 5 bases and J 0 bases, leaving 14 bases between the germline ends. The CDR3 loop spans 17 amino acids.

V gene TRBV6-1 combines with J gene TRBJ1-1; D unresolved. This CDR3 spans 14 amino acids. V lost 3 bases, J lost 0 bases, and 8 bases lay in between. The germline V gene has CDR1 MNHNS and CDR2 SASEGT. The CDR3 DNA reads TGTGCCAGCAGTGAGGCAGGTGTGAACACTGAAGCTTTCTTT. It yields the protein CASSEAGVNTEAFF.

This sequence joins TRBV9 and TRBJ1-6; D uncertain. Germline-derived CDR1 and CDR2 are SGDLS and YYNGEE. The germline V and J ends were trimmed by 4 bases and 0 bases, with 14 bases remaining between them. The CDR3 contains 17 residues. The CDR3 sequence: CASSRRETLSYNSPLHF. CDR3 sequence (DNA): TGTGCCAGCAGCCGTAGGGAGACCCTCTCCTATAATTCACCCCTCCACTTT. Variable domain in full (rest from reference TRBV9 and TRBJ1-6): DSGVTQTPKHLITATGQRVTLRCSPRSGDLSVYWYQQSLDQGLQFLIQYYNGEERAKGNILERFSAQQFPDLHSELNLSSLELGDSALYFCASSRRETLSYNSPLHFGNGTRLTVT.

V usage is TRBV4-2 and J usage is TRBJ2-7, with D unclear. Trimming took 0 bases from V and 5 from J, leaving 11 bases between them. Per germline, CDR1 LGHNA and CDR2 YNFKEQ. The length of the CDR3 is 14 residues. In nucleotides, the CDR3 is TGTGCCAGCAGCCAAGAATGGTACGAGGACGAGCAGTACTTC. Its protein is CASSQEWYEDEQYF.

Remarks on this clone: Other DNA sequences within the sample encode an identical CDR3. J is TRBJ1-1 and V is TRBV4-2, with D possibly TRBD1 on 5 matching bases. This CDR3 spans 15 amino acids. Germline assignment: CDR1 LGHNA and CDR2 YNFKEQ. Trimming pared 0 bases from V and 1 base from J, leaving 9 bases between. CDR3 loop: CASSQESGGNTEAFF. CDR3 nucleotide sequence: TGTGCCAGCAGCCAAGAGTCGGGGGGGAACACTGAAGCTTTCTTT.

The chain recombines TRBV13 with TRBJ2-1; 7 bases line up with TRBD2. Germline V gene lookup returns CDR1 PRHDT and CDR2 FYEKMQ (reference sequence). The CDR3 totals 14 residues. Trimming at V came to 4 bases and at J to 5 bases, leaving 5 bases not matched to a gene. The CDR3 bases are TGTGCCAGCAGCTGGCTAGCGGTTAACAATGAGCAGTTCTTC. It encodes CASSWLAVNNEQFF. The variable domain in full, with the rest retrieved from reference TRBV13 and TRBJ2-1, is AAGVIQSPRHLIKEKRETATLKCYPIPRHDTVYWYQQGPGQDPQFLISFYEKMQSDKGSIPDRFSAQQFSDYHSELNMSSLELGDSALYFCASSWLAVNNEQFFGPGTRLTVL.

This clone is a singleton in its sample. The chain links TRBV27 to TRBJ2-5; TRBD2 might be the D (5 bases). CDR3 size: 11 residues. The V and J ends lost 6 bases and 7 bases respectively, with 9 bases between them. The V gene's germline CDR1 is MNHEY and CDR2 SMNVEV (reference sequence). The CDR3 region is CASSNEGTQYF. DNA for the CDR3: TGTGCCAGCAGCAACGAGGGGACCCAGTACTTC.

This clone was detected once. The chain joins TRBV2 to TRBJ1-4; 7 nucleotides align to TRBD1. From germline, CDR1 is SNHLY and CDR2 FYNNEI. V trimming: 6 bases; J trimming: 7 bases; junction bases outside the gene matches: 17. This CDR3 comprises 17 residues. CDR3 in DNA: TGTGCCAGCAGACCCCGGACAGGAGGAACCAACGGTGAAAAACTGTTTTTT. Translation gives CASRPRTGGTNGEKLFF.

The chain employs TRBV5-1 and TRBJ2-7; TRBD2 agrees at 13 bases. V gave up 5 bases and J gave up 3 bases; unmatched junction bases: 14. This CDR3 has 18 residues. Looked up from germline, CDR1 is SGHRS and CDR2 is YFSETQ. The CDR3 sequence: CASRAGTSGTSPFYEQYF. The CDR3 DNA is TGCGCCAGCAGGGCAGGGACTAGCGGGACCTCTCCTTTCTACGAGCAGTACTTC.

This clone has just a few counts. This sequence joins TRBV5-1 and TRBJ2-3, with D possibly TRBD2 on 6 matching bases. Germline V gene data show CDR1 as SGHRS and CDR2 as YFSETQ. There are 15 residues in the CDR3. Trimming cost V 2 bases and J 2 bases, with 12 bases left between them. The CDR3 loop is CASSFRAGPTDTQYF. In DNA form, the CDR3 reads TGCGCCAGCAGCTTTAGGGCGGGACCCACAGATACGCAGTATTTT.

In this sample, this clone turned up a few times. The rearrangement uses TRBV11-2 and TRBJ2-7; the match to TRBD1 covers 7 bases. CDR1 and CDR2 (germline): SGHAT, FQNNGV. The CDR3 runs to 15 residues. V lost 5 bases to trimming and J lost 3 bases; unmatched junction nucleotides: 10. CDR3 sequence (DNA): TGTGCCAGCAGCCCCAGTCCGACAGGGAACTACGAGCAGTACTTC. Translating gives CASSPSPTGNYEQYF.

This clone was counted between two and nine times. V usage is TRBV2 and J usage is TRBJ2-3, with 7 nucleotides matching TRBD1. The V and J ends lost 6 bases and 6 bases, in that order; junction bases with no gene match: 3. CDR3 size: 12 residues. Germline lookup yields CDR1 SNHLY and CDR2 FYNNEI. CDR3 coding DNA: TGTGCCAGCAGCGAACAGGGGGATACGCAGTATTTT. This encodes CASSEQGDTQYF.

A remark on this clone: This specimen includes other DNA sequences encoding the same CDR3. V and J are TRBV19 and TRBJ1-1, with 8 bases lining up with TRBD1. Germline V gives CDR1 LNHDA, CDR2 SQIVND (reference sequence). V lost 1 base and J lost 0; bases outside the gene matches: 1. This CDR3 comprises 15 residues. The CDR3 DNA sequence: TGTGCCAGTAGTATAGGGACAGGGATGAACACTGAAGCTTTCTTT. It yields the protein CASSIGTGMNTEAFF.

This chain uses TRBV6-5 with TRBJ2-2; TRBD2 matches 8 bases. This CDR3 has 15 residues. Germline CDR1 is MNHEY and CDR2 is SVGAGI. V dropped 5 bases and J dropped 5; count of bases not matched to a gene: 7. CDR3 amino acids: CASSPRGRWTGELFF. In DNA, the CDR3 is TGTGCCAGCAGTCCTCGCGGGAGGTGGACCGGGGAGCTGTTTTTT.